This T cell receptor beta chain came from a study of blood T cell repertoires in COVID-19 (dated by TCRdb to 2020 to 2022). Background on the whole study: The collaborator samples originated in the United States, Italy and Spain and spanned the acute and convalescent phases of COVID-19. The prospective study material was composed of cDNA or gDNA derived from T cells, B-cell-depleted T cells, or PBMCs. Deeply sampled blood TCRbeta repertoires from subjects exposed to, actively infected with, or recovered from COVID-19 were included in the dataset. A freely available public database, intended as a resource for researchers studying the immune response to SARS-CoV-2, is where the repertoires were released. The samples were drawn from two sources: the first 160 participants of the ongoing ImmuneRACE study, and over 1,000 subjects contributed by 6 global collaborators. Nearly every sample came with metadata listing a de-identified subject ID, COVID-19 status, age in years and sex. Where available, HLA class I and class II types were obtained from metadata supplied by the sample provider rather than from assay-based typing.

On the study overall, not on this receptor specifically: How much clinical and demographic metadata was included differed by source and by participant, and the metadata was provided uncurated.

With respect to this clone: What this receptor recognizes is not known. Base-call qualities are not available, and no considerably larger clone is one nucleotide away.

According to the germline V gene, CDR1 reads MNHEY and CDR2 reads SVGAGI. The CDR3, from cysteine to phenylalanine, totals 15 residues. Only the CDR3 part of the read is kept: 45 bases, read in frame from the first base. A distance of 8 bases separates the germline ends of V and J, which lose 0 bases and 0 bases respectively. Whole blood was collected in K2EDTA tubes by collaborating institutions according to the institutions' own protocols. For TCRbeta analysis, collaborators shipped samples as frozen whole blood, isolated PBMCs, or DNA extracted from either of those sample types. TCRbeta CDR3 regions were amplified from genomic DNA using the immunoSEQ Assay, a bias-controlled multiplex PCR. Per the source publication's procedure: The number of nucleated cells in each sample was estimated by amplification of reference gene primers within the assay. To quantify the absolute abundance of each unique TCRbeta CDR3 rearrangement, sequence reads were collapsed and filtered. For each sample, productive Simpson clonality was calculated as the square root of Simpson's diversity index across productive rearrangements. TCRdb retrieved this table from immuneACCESS and kept in-frame rearrangements only. Not all clones are present; in checked studies, unresolved V genes account for under half, and no reason is known for the remainder. The DNA was the basis for D and trimming; V, J and clone size are from that table. This sample holds about 82,000 clones; over 70% were observed only once. Of the sample, more than 15% is held by the ten largest clones.

Source material: peripheral blood. The V and J genes are TRBV6-5 and TRBJ1-1; the D region possibly corresponds to TRBD1 (5 bases align). The sequence was obtained from a woman aged 55-70 years with acute or convalescent COVID-19. The CDR3 reads as follows: CASSYSGRVNTEAFF. The bases read TGTGCCAGCAGTTACTCCGGCAGGGTGAACACTGAAGCTTTCTTT.